A single sample gave rise to the 6 T cell receptor beta chains below, sequenced in a study of T cells in Graves' hyperthyroidism and ophthalmopathy. TCR beta CDR3 region amplification was performed from RNA transcripts. First-round RT-PCR targeting the TCR CDR3 was performed with the HTBI primer set. TCRdb analysed the multiplex PCR reads with MiXCR anew, one entry per CDR3 protein. The data contain about 350,000 distinct CDR3 sequences, around 13% of them singletons. Input material: blood. These receptors were obtained from a woman aged 25 to 39 with Graves' hyperthyroidism.

The sample holds a few counts of this clonotype. The J gene is TRBJ2-5, the V gene TRBV7-3, with D perhaps being TRBD1 or TRBD2 (6 bases each). Between the trimmed V and J ends, which lost 3 bases and 5 bases, there was a span of 22 bases. The CDR3 is made up of 17 amino acids. CDR1 and CDR2 (germline): SGHTA, FQGTGA. CDR3 residues: CASSFGGPGTRLETQYF. The CDR3 nucleotides read TGTGCCAGCAGCTTTGGGGGGCCGGGGACCCGCTTGGAGACCCAGTACTTC.

This clonotype was detected many times. The J gene is TRBJ1-6, the V gene TRBV28; no clear D. V was trimmed by 5 bases and J by 9 bases, leaving 17 bases between them. Germline lookup yields CDR1 MDHEN and CDR2 SYDVKM. The length of the CDR3 is 15 residues. DNA of the CDR3: TGTGCCAGCAGTGGTCCCTTCGTAGGCCGTTCACCCCTCCACTTT. Translated, it gives CASSGPFVGRSPLHF. The full variable domain, rest sourced from reference TRBV28 and TRBJ1-6, is DVKVTQSSRYLVKRTGEKVFLECVQDMDHENMFWYRQDPGLGLRLIYFSYDVKMKEKGDIPEGYSVSREKKERFSLILESASTNQTSMYLCASSGPFVGRSPLHFGNGTRLTVT.

This clonotype was observed a few times. This rearrangement joins TRBV11-2 to TRBJ2-5; 7 nucleotides align to TRBD1. This CDR3 spans 17 amino acids. Trimming cost V 2 bases and J 3 bases; bases outside gene matches: 12. Germline CDR1 and CDR2: SGHAT and FQNNGV. The CDR3 coding sequence is TGTGCCAGCAGCTTAAGGGGGCCGGGACCAGCGGAAGAGACCCAGTACTTC. It is translated as CASSLRGPGPAEETQYF.

This rearrangement joins TRBV5-1 to TRBJ2-5; perhaps D is TRBD1 or TRBD2 (5 bases each). The CDR3 is 15 residues long. Germline-derived CDR1 and CDR2 are SGHRS and YFSETQ. Trimming cost V 1 base and J 4 bases, with 14 bases left between them. The CDR3: CASSLSPGTGETQYF. DNA for the CDR3: TGCGCCAGCAGCTTGTCCCCGGGGACGGGAGAGACCCAGTACTTC.

The table lists this clonotype with many counts. The genes are TRBV28 and TRBJ1-2; D is undetermined. Germline CDR1 reads MDHEN; CDR2 reads SYDVKM. Trimming left V 7 bases short and J 4 bases short, with 22 bases between. The CDR3 has 16 amino acids. CDR3 bases: TGTGCCAGCACGGGTGGCGCAAGGGCGAGGGTCTATGGCTACACCTTC. It codes for CASTGGARARVYGYTF.

This clonotype was detected many times. V usage is TRBV5-8 and J usage is TRBJ2-5; 11 nucleotides align to TRBD1. V trimming: 4 bases; J trimming: 4 bases; junction bases outside the gene matches: 3. The CDR3 consists of 14 residues. Germline loops: CDR1 SGHTS, CDR2 YDEGEE. CDR3 residues: CASSPGTGGETQYF. The CDR3 coding sequence is TGTGCCAGCAGCCCCGGGACAGGGGGAGAGACCCAGTACTTC.